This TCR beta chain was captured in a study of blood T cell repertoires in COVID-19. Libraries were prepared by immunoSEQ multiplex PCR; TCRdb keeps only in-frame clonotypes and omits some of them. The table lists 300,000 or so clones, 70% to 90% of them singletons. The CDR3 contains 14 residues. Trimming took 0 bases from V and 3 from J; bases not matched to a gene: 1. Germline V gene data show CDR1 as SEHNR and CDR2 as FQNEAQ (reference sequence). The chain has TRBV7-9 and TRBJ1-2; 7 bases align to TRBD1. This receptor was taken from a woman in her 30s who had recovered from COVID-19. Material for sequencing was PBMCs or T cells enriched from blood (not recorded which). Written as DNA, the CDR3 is TGTGCCAGCAGCTTAGCAGGGGGCGACTATGGCTACACCTTC. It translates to CASSLAGGDYGYTF.